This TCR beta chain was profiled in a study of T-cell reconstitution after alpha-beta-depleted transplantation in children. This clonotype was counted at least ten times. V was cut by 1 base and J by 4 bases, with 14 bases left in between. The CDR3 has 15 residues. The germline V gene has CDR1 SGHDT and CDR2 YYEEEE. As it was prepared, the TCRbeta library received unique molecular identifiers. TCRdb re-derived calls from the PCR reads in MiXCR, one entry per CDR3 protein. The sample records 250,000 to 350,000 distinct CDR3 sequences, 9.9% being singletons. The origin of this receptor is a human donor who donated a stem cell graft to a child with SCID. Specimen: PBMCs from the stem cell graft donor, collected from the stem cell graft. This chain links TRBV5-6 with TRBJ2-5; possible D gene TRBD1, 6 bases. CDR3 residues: CASSLSRRGRETQYF. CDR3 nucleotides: TGTGCCAGCAGCTTGTCTCGCAGGGGAAGAGAGACCCAGTACTTC.